This entry features one T cell receptor beta chain sequence. No antigen is known for it. This entry comes from a study of T-cell memory formation after mild COVID-19. Regarding the study as a whole: The appearance of some responding clones in pre-infection memory suggested that cross-reactive memory joined.

Via MiXCR, TCRdb re-called the 5' RACE reads, giving one row per CDR3 protein. The data show fewer than 550,000 distinct CDR3 sequences, 20% seen once. The sequence was collected from an adult woman who had mild COVID-19 (a few samples of this study predate the infection). Cell type and time point are not known. Sequencing was performed on PBMCs or a T cell subset sorted from them (not recorded which).

CDR3 residues: CATSGGDFGNEQFF. Here the CDR3 DNA reads TGTGCCACCAGTGGGGGAGACTTTGGCAATGAGCAGTTCTTC. The V and J genes are TRBV24-1 and TRBJ2-1; maybe TRBD2 (5 bases). Looked up from germline, CDR1 is KGHDR and CDR2 is SFDVKD. The germline V and J ends were trimmed by 5 bases and 6 bases, with 13 bases remaining between them. The CDR3 extends over 14 amino acids.